This T cell receptor (beta chain) was captured in a study of blood T cell repertoires in COVID-19. Profiled with immunoSEQ multiplex PCR; TCRdb holds only in-frame clones, not every one. The table has 210,000 or so clones, 75% to 90% seen once; the top ten hold around 7%. Germline V gives CDR1 LNHNV, CDR2 YYDKDF (reference sequence). This CDR3 region has 14 residues. J lost 4 bases, V lost 5 bases, and 5 bases had no gene match. The clonotype comes from a man aged 35-49 years with acute or convalescent COVID-19. Sequencing was done on a sample of peripheral blood. This chain joins TRBV15 and TRBJ2-7, with TRBD1 matching over 10 bases. CDR3 coding DNA: TGTGCCACCAGCGGCCGGGACAGGGGTTACGAGCAGTACTTC. This sequence encodes CATSGRDRGYEQYF.